The sequence of this T cell receptor (beta chain) was determined in a study of T cells in Graves' hyperthyroidism and ophthalmopathy. Study background: At the time of initial diagnosis and before any treatment, peripheral blood was collected.

The TCR beta CDR3 regions underwent amplification using RNA transcripts as the source. The HTBI primer set drove a first-round RT-PCR of the TCR CDR3. MiXCR, run by TCRdb on the multiplex PCR reads, gives a single entry per CDR3 protein. The repertoire holds roughly 240,000 distinct CDR3 sequences, with roughly 15% as singletons. Together with thyroid ultrasound, orbital computed tomography, serum thyroxine and TRAb, clinical symptoms were used for diagnoses. CDR1 is SGHTA, CDR2 FQGNSA, per germline. Trimming shortened V by 1 base and J by 3 bases, and 7 bases separated the two germline ends. The CDR3 spans 13 residues.

The V and J genes are TRBV7-2 and TRBJ2-7; D not certain. The sample comprised blood. The receptor was isolated from a woman younger than 30 with Graves' ophthalmopathy. The CDR3 region is CASSLEIGYEQYF. As DNA, the CDR3 is TGTGCCAGCAGCTTAGAGATTGGCTACGAGCAGTACTTC.